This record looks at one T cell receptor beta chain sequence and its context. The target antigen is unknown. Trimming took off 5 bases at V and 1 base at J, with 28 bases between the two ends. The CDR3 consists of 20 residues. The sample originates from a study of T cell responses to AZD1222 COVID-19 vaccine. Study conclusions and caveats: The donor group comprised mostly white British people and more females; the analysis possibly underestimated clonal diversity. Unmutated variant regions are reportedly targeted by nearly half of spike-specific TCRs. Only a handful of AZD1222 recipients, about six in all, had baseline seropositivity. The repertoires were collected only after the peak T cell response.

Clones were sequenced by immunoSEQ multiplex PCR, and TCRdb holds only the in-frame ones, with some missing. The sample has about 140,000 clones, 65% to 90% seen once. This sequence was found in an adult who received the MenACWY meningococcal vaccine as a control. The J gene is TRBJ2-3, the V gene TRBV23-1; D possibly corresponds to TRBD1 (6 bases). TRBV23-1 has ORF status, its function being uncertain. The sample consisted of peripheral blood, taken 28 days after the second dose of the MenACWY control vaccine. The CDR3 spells CASSENRNWFQGLGTDTQYF. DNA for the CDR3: TGCGCCAGCAGTGAAAACCGGAATTGGTTTCAGGGGCTCGGCACAGATACGCAGTATTTT.